This T cell receptor beta chain was sequenced in a study of cytomegalovirus exposure and HLA in healthy donors. The table lists this clone with a count of one. The antigen is undetermined. The CDR3 runs to 13 residues. Germline CDR1 and CDR2: SGHTA and FQGNSA. The ends were cut back, 4 bases at V and 9 bases at J, with 15 bases in the middle. Study-wide results and caveats: Per published reports, the classifier diagnosed cytomegalovirus status with high specificity and sensitivity. The records held CMV serostatus as the only immune exposure information. TCR beta V- and J-gene trimming, according to a later analysis, was linked to a missense DCLRE1C variant. Some TCR beta chains (about 170 of them) were listed as cytomegalovirus-associated.

The study ran its PCR with 60 Vbeta and 13 Jbeta primers. Using immunoSEQ multiplex PCR, the repertoire was profiled, and TCRdb retains in-frame clones only, with some absent. In the table there are 130,000 or so clones, 75% to 90% of which are singletons. Material for sequencing was PBMCs. The TCR sequence derives from a man in his thirties or forties in good health and CMV-seronegative. The chain joins TRBV7-2 to TRBJ2-5; D might be TRBD1 (7 bases). Here the CDR3 DNA reads TGTGCCAGCAGCTCGACAGGGTCGGGGGCCCAGTACTTC. Protein product: CASSSTGSGAQYF.